The rows below give T cell receptor beta chains drawn from one sample of a study of identical twins. TCRdb ran MiXCR on the 5' RACE reads and lists one entry per CDR3 protein. The data show 1.5 million to 2 million distinct CDR3 sequences, with about 31% seen just once and about 0.27% held by the top ten. Input material: cord blood. These receptors originate from a newborn girl in good health. The CDR3 runs from the conserved cysteine through the conserved F or W. Each record gives: D gene, J gene, clone size, V gene, CDR3 DNA, CDR3 protein. D genes are given only for firm matches. Rows give clone size only sometimes, using once, few, many, or a class for an expanded clone.

TRBD2 | TRBJ2-3 | . | TRBV6-5 | TGTGCCAGCAGTTACCGACTAGCCGGGAGCGATACGCAGTATTTT | CASSYRLAGSDTQYF
TRBD2 | TRBJ2-3 | . | TRBV25-1 | TGTGCCAGCAGTGAAGCGGGTCGGACTAGCGCAGATACGCAGTATTTT | CASSEAGRTSADTQYF
TRBD2 | TRBJ2-1 | . | TRBV6-5 | TGTGCCAGCAGTTACTCTCCGTCGGGACTAGCGGGAGAGACCCAGTTCTTC | CASSYSPSGLAGETQFF
. | TRBJ2-4 | . | TRBV7-2 | TGTGCCAGCAGCTTAGCGCAGACGGTAGCCAAAAACACTCAGTACTTC | CASSLAQTVAKNTQYF
. | TRBJ1-5 | . | TRBV27 | TGTGCCAGCATGGAGGTCAGGGCCGGGAATCAGCCCCAGCATTTT | CASMEVRAGNQPQHF
TRBD2 | TRBJ2-1 | . | TRBV6-5 | TGTGCCAGCAGTTGGGGACTAGGTCGGAGCTCCTACAATGAGCAGTTCTTC | CASSWGLGRSSYNEQFF
TRBD1 | TRBJ1-1 | few | TRBV6-1 | TGTGCCAGCGGGACAGGCCCGGTTTTGATCCGTCTGAACACTGAAGCTTTCTTT | CASGTGPVLIRLNTEAFF
. | TRBJ2-1 | few | TRBV20-1 | TGCAGTGCGCGGCGGGGGCTTAGGAAAAACAATGAGCAGTTCTTC | CSARRGLRKNNEQFF
TRBD2 | TRBJ2-1 | few | TRBV4-1 | TGCGCCAGCAGCCAGCCCGGGACTAGCTCCTACAATGAGCAGTTCTTC | CASSQPGTSSYNEQFF
. | TRBJ1-6 | . | TRBV2 | TGTGCCAGCAGTACAGGACTCCTCCACTTT | CASSTGLLHF
. | TRBJ2-5 | . | TRBV5-1 | TGCGCCAGCAGCTTGGAGCACCCCGTGGAGACCCAGTACTTC | CASSLEHPVETQYF
TRBD1 | TRBJ1-6 | . | TRBV11-1 | TGTGCCAGCAGCTTAAACAGGGGCGGTAATTCACCCCTCCACTTT | CASSLNRGGNSPLHF
TRBD1 | TRBJ2-4 | few | TRBV25-1 | TGTGCCAGCAGTAATACAGGGGGAGCCAAAAACATTCAGTACTTC | CASSNTGGAKNIQYF
TRBD2 | TRBJ2-7 | . | TRBV6-6 | TGTGCCAGCAACGGACTAGCGGGAGCCGAGCAGTACTTC | CASNGLAGAEQYF
TRBD1 | TRBJ2-7 | . | TRBV12-3/TRBV12-4 | TGTGCCAGCAGTTCAAGCCCGGGACAGGGCTCCTACGAGCAGTACTTC | CASSSSPGQGSYEQYF
. | TRBJ2-4 | . | TRBV20-1 | TGCAGTGCTAGCGGGCAGAGGAACCTCTTAGCCAAAAACATTCAGTACTTC | CSASGQRNLLAKNIQYF
. | TRBJ2-7 | few | TRBV18 | TGTGCCAGCTCCCCATCTGTCGTCTCCTACGAGCAGTACTTC | CASSPSVVSYEQYF
TRBD1 | TRBJ1-2 | . | TRBV30 | TGTGCCTGGAGGGCGACAGGGACCTATGGCTACACCTTC | CAWRATGTYGYTF
TRBD1 | TRBJ2-1 | . | TRBV28 | TGTGCCAGCAGTTGGGACACAGGGGCCCGGGTTAATGAGCAGTTCTTC | CASSWDTGARVNEQFF
TRBD2 | TRBJ2-1 | . | TRBV20-1 | TGCAGTGCTAGAGTTACTAGCGGGGGTAGGAATGAGCAGTTCTTC | CSARVTSGGRNEQFF
TRBD2 | TRBJ2-5 | . | TRBV30 | TGTGCCTGGAGTGTACGGGACTACTATCTGGAGACCCAGTACTTC | CAWSVRDYYLETQYF
. | TRBJ2-7 | . | TRBV5-4 | TGTGCCAGCAGCTTGAGGGAATGGGACGAGCAGTACTTC | CASSLREWDEQYF
. | TRBJ2-7 | . | TRBV6-5 | TGTGCCAGCAGTAAGGGGGTCTCCTACGAGCAGTACTTC | CASSKGVSYEQYF
. | TRBJ2-3 | . | TRBV20-1 | TGCAGTGCTAGAGATTTGCGGTCTACGCAGTATTTT | CSARDLRSTQYF
. | TRBJ2-5 | many | TRBV29-1 | TGCAGCGTTGCTCGGCGGGAGACCCAGTACTTC | CSVARRETQYF
. | TRBJ1-2 | . | TRBV7-9 | TGTGCCGGCAGCTTTACCGGGGGCTCCTATGGCTACACCTTC | CAGSFTGGSYGYTF
. | TRBJ2-3 | . | TRBV4-3 | TGCGCCAGCAGCCGCGAGGGGGGGCCCTCCCGCACAGATACGCAGTATTTT | CASSREGGPSRTDTQYF
. | TRBJ2-4 | many | TRBV28 | TGTGCCAGCAGTTCAGCTCCAGGGAAGGACATTCAGTACTTC | CASSSAPGKDIQYF
TRBD1 | TRBJ1-4 | few | TRBV27 | TGTGCCAGCAGTCGACAGGGGAGAAATGAAAAACTGTTTTTT | CASSRQGRNEKLFF
TRBD2 | TRBJ2-1 | few | TRBV10-3 | TGTGCCATCAGGACCCGACTAGCGGGCTCCTACAATGAGCAGTTCTTC | CAIRTRLAGSYNEQFF